This section outlines one T cell receptor (beta chain) sequence together with its context. These data belong to a study of blood T cell repertoires in COVID-19. Study-level background: PBMCs, B-cell-depleted T cells, or T cells provided the cDNA or gDNA that made up the material.

In the original processing: From reference gene primer amplification, estimates of nucleated cell counts were derived. TCRdb's table, derived via immunoSEQ multiplex PCR, lists solely in-frame clones and lacks some. The D gene and trimming were derived from the DNA, and the V and J assignments and clone size from that table. The table includes about 48,000 clones, around nine tenths detected once. The CDR3 totals 14 residues. Germline V lookup: CDR1 SGHNT, CDR2 YYREEE (reference sequence). V was cut by 4 bases and J by 1 base, with 11 bases left in between. J is TRBJ1-1 and V is TRBV5-4; D gene ambiguous. Input material: peripheral blood. The sequence derives from a man in his 70s with acute or convalescent COVID-19. The CDR3, as DNA: TGTGCCAGCAGCCGGCAGGCGCCGAACACTGAAGCTTTCTTT. Translation gives CASSRQAPNTEAFF.